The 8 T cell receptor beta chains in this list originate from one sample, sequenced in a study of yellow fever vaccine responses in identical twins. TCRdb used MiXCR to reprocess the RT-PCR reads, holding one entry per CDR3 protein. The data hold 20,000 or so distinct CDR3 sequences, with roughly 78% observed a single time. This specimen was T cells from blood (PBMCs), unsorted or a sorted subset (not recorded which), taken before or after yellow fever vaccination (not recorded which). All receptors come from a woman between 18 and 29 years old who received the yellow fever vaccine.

CDR3 sequence (DNA): TGTGCCAGCAGCTTAAGCAGGGGTAGTAACAATGAGCAGTTCTTC. Translated: CASSLSRGSNNEQFF. The chain recombines TRBV7-6 with TRBJ2-1; TRBD1 is a possible D gene (6 bases). CDR1 SGHVS and CDR2 FNYEAQ come from the germline V gene. Deletions cut 2 bases from V and 5 bases from J, with 13 bases between. This CDR3 spans 15 amino acids. The full variable domain, with the rest looked up from reference TRBV7-6 and TRBJ2-1, is GAGVSQSPRYKVTKRGQDVALRCDPISGHVSLYWYRQALGQGPEFLTYFNYEAQQDKSGLPNDRFSAERPEGSISTLTIQRTEQRDSAMYRCASSLSRGSNNEQFFGPGTRLTVL.

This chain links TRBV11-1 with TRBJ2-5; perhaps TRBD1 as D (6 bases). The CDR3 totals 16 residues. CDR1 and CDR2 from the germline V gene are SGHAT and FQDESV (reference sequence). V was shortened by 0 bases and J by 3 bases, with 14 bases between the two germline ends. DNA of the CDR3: TGTGCCAGCAGCTTAGCGTTCAGGGGAGATAAAGAGACCCAGTACTTC. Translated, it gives CASSLAFRGDKETQYF.

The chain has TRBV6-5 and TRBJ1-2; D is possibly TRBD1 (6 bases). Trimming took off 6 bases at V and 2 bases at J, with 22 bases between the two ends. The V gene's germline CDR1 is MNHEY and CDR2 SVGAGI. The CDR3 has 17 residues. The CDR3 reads CASSRETGPPFNYGYTF. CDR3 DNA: TGTGCCAGCAGCAGAGAAACAGGGCCCCCTTTCAACTATGGCTACACCTTC.

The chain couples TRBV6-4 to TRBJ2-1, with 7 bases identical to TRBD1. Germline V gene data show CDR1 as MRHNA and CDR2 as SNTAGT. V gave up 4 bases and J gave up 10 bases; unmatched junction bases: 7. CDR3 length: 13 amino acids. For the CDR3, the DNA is TGTGCCAGCAGTGCCCGGGACAGCCTAGAGCAGTTCTTC. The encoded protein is CASSARDSLEQFF.

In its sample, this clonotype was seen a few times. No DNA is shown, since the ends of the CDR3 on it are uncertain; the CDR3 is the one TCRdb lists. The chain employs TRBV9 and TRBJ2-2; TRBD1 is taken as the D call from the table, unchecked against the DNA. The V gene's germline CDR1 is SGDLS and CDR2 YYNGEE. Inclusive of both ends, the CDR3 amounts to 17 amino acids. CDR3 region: CASSGYPGQGTPGSCFF.

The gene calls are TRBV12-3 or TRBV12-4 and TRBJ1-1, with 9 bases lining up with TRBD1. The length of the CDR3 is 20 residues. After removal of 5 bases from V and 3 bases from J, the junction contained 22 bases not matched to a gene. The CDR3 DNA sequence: TGTGCCAGCAGTCTCCCCACCGGGACAGGGATATTTTCGGGGTACACTGAAGCTTTCTTT. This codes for CASSLPTGTGIFSGYTEAFF.

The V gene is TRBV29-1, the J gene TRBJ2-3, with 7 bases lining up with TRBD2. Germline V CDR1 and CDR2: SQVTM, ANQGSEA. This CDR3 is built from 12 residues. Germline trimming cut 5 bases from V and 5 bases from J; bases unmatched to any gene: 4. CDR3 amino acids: CSVLASGDTQYF. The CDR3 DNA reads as TGCAGCGTTCTCGCTAGCGGAGATACGCAGTATTTT.

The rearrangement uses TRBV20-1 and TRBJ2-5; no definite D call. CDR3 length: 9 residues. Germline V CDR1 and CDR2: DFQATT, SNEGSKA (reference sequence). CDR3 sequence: CSPQETQYF. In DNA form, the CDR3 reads TGCAGCCCACAGGAGACCCAGTACTTC.